This entry is about one T cell receptor beta chain. As yet, its antigen is unknown. The CDR3 loop spans 14 amino acids. Looked up from germline, CDR1 is SGHTA and CDR2 is FQGNSA. Trimming removed 1 base at V and 5 bases at J, with 11 bases between. These data belong to a study of OX40 agonist ivuxolimab in advanced cancers. Study-level points and caveats: Among T cells, CD8+ cells averaged more expanded clones than CD4+ cells.

Blood was sampled at baseline, cycle 4 day 1, and cycle 7 day 1. This table comes from immunoSEQ multiplex PCR, and its TCRdb copy is limited to in-frame clones, with some not included. Among roughly 26,000 clones listed, roughly 70% were seen once. The input for sequencing was CD4+ or CD8+ T cells sorted from blood, taken in a trial of the OX40 agonist ivuxolimab. The chain uses TRBV7-2 and TRBJ2-5; D gene unclear. The sequence was collected from an adult with an advanced solid tumor such as melanoma, head and neck, liver or kidney cancer. The CDR3 DNA is TGTGCCAGCAGCTTAGACCCTACCCGGGAGACCCAGTACTTC. It specifies CASSLDPTRETQYF.